A selection of T cell receptor beta chains follows, all from one sample in a study of blood T cell repertoires in COVID-19. Data came from immunoSEQ multiplex PCR; TCRdb stores just in-frame clones and leaves some out. The sample carries about 330,000 clones, about 90% recorded once. The sequenced material came from PBMCs or T cells enriched from blood (not recorded which). Every receptor here comes from a woman aged 25 to 39 who had recovered from COVID-19. Both conserved end residues are part of each CDR3. A D gene is named only where the DNA matches it firmly.

D gene	V gene	J gene	CDR3 protein	CDR3 DNA
TRBD1	TRBV3-1/TRBV3-2	TRBJ1-6	CASSRDSGNSPLHF	TGTGCCAGCAGCCGGGACAGCGGGAATTCACCCCTCCACTTT
.	TRBV18	TRBJ2-3	CASSLGLAQVDTQYF	TGTGCCAGCTCACTTGGACTGGCTCAGGTAGATACGCAGTATTTT
.	TRBV28	TRBJ2-6	CASSLLRPGLKSSGANVLTF	TGTGCCAGCAGTTTACTACGTCCGGGACTGAAAAGCTCTGGGGCCAACGTCCTGACTTTC
.	TRBV19	TRBJ1-3	CASSPLGADPFSGNTIYF	TGTGCCAGTAGTCCTCTAGGAGCAGATCCCTTCTCTGGAAACACCATATATTTT
TRBD2	TRBV6-5	TRBJ2-3	CASSRVAGGGDTQYF	TGTGCCAGCAGTAGAGTAGCGGGGGGCGGGGATACGCAGTATTTT
.	TRBV7-9	TRBJ2-3	CASSFGTSGDTQYF	TGTGCCAGCAGCTTCGGAACATCGGGAGATACGCAGTATTTT
.	TRBV6-5	TRBJ1-6	CASSYRRSPLHF	TGTGCCAGCAGTTACCGTCGGTCACCCCTCCACTTT
TRBD1	TRBV3-1/TRBV3-2	TRBJ1-2	CASSQRQGSYGYTF	TGTGCCAGCAGCCAAAGACAGGGGTCCTATGGCTACACCTTC
.	TRBV2	TRBJ1-3	CASSLWRPGSGNTIYF	TGTGCCAGCAGCCTTTGGCGCCCGGGGTCAGGAAACACCATATATTTT
TRBD2	TRBV7-2	TRBJ2-3	CASSLVLAGDTQYF	TGTGCCAGCAGCTTAGTGCTAGCGGGGGATACGCAGTATTTT